Listed below are T cell receptor beta chains from one sample, sequenced in a study of CD8+CD57+ T cells in acquired aplastic anemia. Each CDR3 protein gets one entry after TCRdb re-called the reads with MiXCR. The data contain about 160,000 distinct CDR3 sequences, roughly two thirds of them singletons. Sequenced input: sorted CD4+, CD8+, or CD8+CD57+ T cells (not recorded which) from PBMCs. The receptors come from a human donor with aplastic anemia. CDR3s include the opening cysteine and the closing phenylalanine or tryptophan. The order of the fields is D gene, J gene, V gene, CDR3 protein. D genes are given only for firm matches.

>-|TRBJ1-2|TRBV20-1
CSVKPGNGYTF
>-|TRBJ2-5|TRBV7-3
CASSPIRGSQETQYF
>TRBD1|TRBJ1-2|TRBV24-1
CATQGEDYGYTF
>-|TRBJ2-7|TRBV19
CASSTLIVGADEQYF
>-|TRBJ1-2|TRBV10-2
CASSESKGGGYGYTF
>-|TRBJ1-6|TRBV7-8
CASSLTGLNSPLHF
>TRBD1|TRBJ1-2|TRBV12-3/TRBV12-4
CASSLVGTGFYGYTF
>TRBD2|TRBJ2-2|TRBV6-4
CASSDDGGIGELFF
>-|TRBJ2-1|TRBV7-7
CASTSGNWGEQFF
>TRBD2|TRBJ2-3|TRBV20-1
CSASAGGEDTQYF
>-|TRBJ2-7|TRBV7-6
CASSLSAGLEQYF
>TRBD1|TRBJ1-6|TRBV7-3
CASSRTGVGSPLHF
>-|TRBJ2-7|TRBV20-1
CSAGAAMFSPYEQYF